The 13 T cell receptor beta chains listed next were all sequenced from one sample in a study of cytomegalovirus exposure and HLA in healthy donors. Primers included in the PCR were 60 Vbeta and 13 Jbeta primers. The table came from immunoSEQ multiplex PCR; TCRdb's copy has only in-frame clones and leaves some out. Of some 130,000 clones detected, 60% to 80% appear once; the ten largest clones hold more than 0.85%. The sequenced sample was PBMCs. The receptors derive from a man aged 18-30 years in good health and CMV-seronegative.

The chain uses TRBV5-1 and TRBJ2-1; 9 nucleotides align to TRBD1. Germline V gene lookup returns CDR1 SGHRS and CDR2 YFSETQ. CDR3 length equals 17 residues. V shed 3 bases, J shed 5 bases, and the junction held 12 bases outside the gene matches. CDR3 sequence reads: CASSSLWGQGRNNEQFF. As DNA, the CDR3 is TGCGCCAGCAGCTCGCTTTGGGGACAGGGTAGGAACAATGAGCAGTTCTTC. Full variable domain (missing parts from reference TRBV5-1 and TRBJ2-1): KAGVTQTPRYLIKTRGQQVTLSCSPISGHRSVSWYQQTPGQGLQFLFEYFSETQRNKGNFPGRFSGRQFSNSRSEMNVSTLELGDSALYLCASSSLWGQGRNNEQFFGPGTRLTVL.

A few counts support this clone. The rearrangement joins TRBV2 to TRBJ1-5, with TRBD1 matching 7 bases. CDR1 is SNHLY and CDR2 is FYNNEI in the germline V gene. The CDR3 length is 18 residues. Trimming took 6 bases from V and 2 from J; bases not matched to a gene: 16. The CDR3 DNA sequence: TGTGCCAGCAGATTAACAGGGGCTGGAGTAAATGGCAATCAGCCCCAGCATTTT. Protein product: CASRLTGAGVNGNQPQHF.

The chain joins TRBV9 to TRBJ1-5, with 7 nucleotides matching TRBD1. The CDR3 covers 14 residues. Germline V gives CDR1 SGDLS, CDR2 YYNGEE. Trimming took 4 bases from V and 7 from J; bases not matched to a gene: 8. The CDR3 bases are TGTGCCAGCAGCCCGACAGGGCTTGGACAGCCCCAGCATTTT. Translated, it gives CASSPTGLGQPQHF.

The CDR3 bases are TGCGCCAGCAGCTTGGAGACAGGGAGCTCCTACGAGCAGTACTTC. Translated: CASSLETGSSYEQYF. V and J are TRBV5-1 and TRBJ2-7; the match to TRBD1 covers 7 bases. The J segment lost 0 bases and the V segment lost 0 bases, leaving 3 bases of the junction unmatched. Germline values: CDR1 SGHRS, CDR2 YFSETQ. The CDR3 length is 15 residues.

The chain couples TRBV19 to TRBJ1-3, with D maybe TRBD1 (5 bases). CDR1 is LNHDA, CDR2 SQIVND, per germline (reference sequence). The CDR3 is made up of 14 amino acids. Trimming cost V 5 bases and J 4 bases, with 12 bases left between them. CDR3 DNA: TGTGCCAGTAGTCTCGGGGGGATCGGAAACACCATATATTTT. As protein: CASSLGGIGNTIYF.

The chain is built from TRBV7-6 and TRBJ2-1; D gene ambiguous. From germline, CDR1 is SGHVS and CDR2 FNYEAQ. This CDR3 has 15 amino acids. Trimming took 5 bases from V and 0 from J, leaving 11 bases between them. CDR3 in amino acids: CASSPTVNSYNEQFF. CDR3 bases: TGTGCCAGCAGCCCTACAGTTAACTCCTACAATGAGCAGTTCTTC.

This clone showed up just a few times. The CDR3 DNA reads as TGTGCCAGCAGCTTGACTCTCAACACTGAAGCTTTCTTT. This gives the protein CASSLTLNTEAFF. The rearrangement uses TRBV7-6 and TRBJ1-1, with D hard to call. Trimming removed 3 bases from V and 2 bases from J, with 7 bases in between. The CDR3 has 13 amino acids. Looked up from germline, CDR1 is SGHVS and CDR2 is FNYEAQ.

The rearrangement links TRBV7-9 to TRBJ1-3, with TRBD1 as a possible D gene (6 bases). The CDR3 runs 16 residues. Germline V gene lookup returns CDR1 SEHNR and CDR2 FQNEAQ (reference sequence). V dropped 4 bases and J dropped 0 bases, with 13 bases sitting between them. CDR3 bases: TGTGCCAGCAGCTCTCGGACAGCCGTCTCTGGAAACACCATATATTTT. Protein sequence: CASSSRTAVSGNTIYF.

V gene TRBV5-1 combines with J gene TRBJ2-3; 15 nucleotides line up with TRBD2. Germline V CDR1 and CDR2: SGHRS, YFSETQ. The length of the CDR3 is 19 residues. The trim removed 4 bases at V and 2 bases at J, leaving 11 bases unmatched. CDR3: CASSHTPGTSGGHTDTQYF. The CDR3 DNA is TGCGCCAGCAGCCATACACCCGGGACTAGCGGGGGGCACACAGATACGCAGTATTTT. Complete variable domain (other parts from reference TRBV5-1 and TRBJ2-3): KAGVTQTPRYLIKTRGQQVTLSCSPISGHRSVSWYQQTPGQGLQFLFEYFSETQRNKGNFPGRFSGRQFSNSRSEMNVSTLELGDSALYLCASSHTPGTSGGHTDTQYFGPGTRLTVL.

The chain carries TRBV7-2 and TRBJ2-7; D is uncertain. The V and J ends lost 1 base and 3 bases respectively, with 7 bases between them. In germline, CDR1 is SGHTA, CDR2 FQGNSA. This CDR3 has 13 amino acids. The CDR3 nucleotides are TGTGCCAGCAGCTTAGTACTGCGCTACGAGCAGTACTTC. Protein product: CASSLVLRYEQYF.

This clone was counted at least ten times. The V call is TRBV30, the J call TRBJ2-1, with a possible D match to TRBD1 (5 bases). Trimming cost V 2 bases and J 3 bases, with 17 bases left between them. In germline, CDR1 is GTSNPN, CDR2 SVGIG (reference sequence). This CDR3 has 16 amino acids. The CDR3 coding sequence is TGTGCCTGGAGTACCCCCCAGGGAAACAACTACAATGAGCAGTTCTTC. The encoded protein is CAWSTPQGNNYNEQFF.

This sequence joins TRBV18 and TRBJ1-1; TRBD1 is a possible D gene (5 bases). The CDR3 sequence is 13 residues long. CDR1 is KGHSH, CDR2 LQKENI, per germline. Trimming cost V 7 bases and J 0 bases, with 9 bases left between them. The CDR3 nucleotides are TGTGCCAGCTTAAGGGACTTGAACACTGAAGCTTTCTTT. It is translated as CASLRDLNTEAFF.

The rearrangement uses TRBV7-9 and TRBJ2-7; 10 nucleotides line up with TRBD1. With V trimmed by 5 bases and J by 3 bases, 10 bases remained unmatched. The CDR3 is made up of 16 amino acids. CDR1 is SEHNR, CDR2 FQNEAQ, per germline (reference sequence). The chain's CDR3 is CASSPRDRGKNYEQYF. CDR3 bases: TGTGCCAGCAGCCCTAGGGACAGGGGAAAGAACTACGAGCAGTACTTC.